This TCR beta chain was obtained from a study of a mutant IDH1 vaccine in newly diagnosed glioma (dated by TCRdb to about 2021). For the study in its entirety: Patients were given eight vaccinations, in weeks 1, 3, 5, 7, 11, 15, 19 and 23, which matched visits V03 through V10. Peripheral blood was collected at six visits: V03 (baseline), V05, V07, V10, V12 and V13. Longitudinal TCRB deep sequencing was performed for roughly 27 treated patients wherever samples were available for exploratory analyses. Vaccination started 4-6 weeks after radiotherapy alone, or was given together with temozolomide cycles in the groups whose treatment included chemotherapy. Prior to enrollment, patients had been given standard therapy consisting of radiotherapy alone, temozolomide alone, or radiochemotherapy with temozolomide, with the combination given to most patients. Of the roughly 33 treated patients, approximately 62% were male and 37.5% were female, and the mean age was approximately 40 years. Beyond this particular receptor, the publication reports: Across multiple MHC alleles, vaccine-induced immune responses were seen in just over 90% of patients. It was noted by the authors that analyses of patient blood samples could not be reproduced owing to sample limitations. No apparent relationship was observed between pseudoprogression and alterations in the top peripheral T cell clonotypes detected by TCRB sequencing. Availability determined which PBMC samples were chosen for TCRB deep sequencing.

Libraries were made using the immunoSEQ multiplex PCR assay. The hsTCRB Kit was used according to the manufacturer's protocol to amplify rearranged TCR beta chain sequences. TCRB libraries were sequenced on an Illumina MiSeq. Per the source publication's procedure: The proprietary platform of the kit vendor was used for demultiplexing, trimming and gene mapping. In its TCRdb copy, this immuneACCESS table keeps in-frame sequences only and misses some clones. Where compared with another copy, unresolved V genes explain less than half of these, and the others have no known cause. V and J calls and clone size follow that table, whereas D and trimming were derived from the DNA. In all, the sample holds some 30,000 clones, and around 91% of those were seen once. The ten most abundant clones make up around 21% of the sample. The meaning of the sample's time point label: week 11, during vaccination. Every vaccine dose consisted of 300 ug of a 20-mer mutant IDH1 peptide in Montanide, administered subcutaneously together with topical imiquimod. All donors had newly diagnosed IDH1-mutant astrocytomas of WHO grade 3 or 4 that showed loss of nuclear ATRX. The samples were drawn from NOA16, a multicentre, single-arm, open-label phase I trial in Germany that tested a mutant IDH1 peptide vaccine in humans for the first time. The DNeasy Blood and Tissue Kit was used to extract genomic DNA from EDTA blood for TCRB sequencing.

V is trimmed back by 2 bases and J by 3 bases, and the junction contains 6 bases that no gene match accounts for. The CDR3 goes from the cysteine to the phenylalanine over 15 residues. The entry retains the CDR3 DNA only, 45 bases that are in frame from base 1. CDR1 and CDR2 were assigned from the germline V gene as SGHRS and YFSETQ. Comments on this clone: It has no known antigen specificity. Per-base qualities were not stored, and no clone one base away is much larger.

The V and J genes are TRBV5-1 and TRBJ1-1, with 8 bases in between that match TRBD1. This material consisted of PBMCs, taken from a glioma patient whose treatment included an IDH1 peptide vaccine. This TCR was recovered from a man aged 18 to 35 with glioma. The sequence in DNA is TGCGCCAGCAGCTTAGGACAGGGCTTGGACACTGAAGCTTTCTTT. The resulting protein is CASSLGQGLDTEAFF.